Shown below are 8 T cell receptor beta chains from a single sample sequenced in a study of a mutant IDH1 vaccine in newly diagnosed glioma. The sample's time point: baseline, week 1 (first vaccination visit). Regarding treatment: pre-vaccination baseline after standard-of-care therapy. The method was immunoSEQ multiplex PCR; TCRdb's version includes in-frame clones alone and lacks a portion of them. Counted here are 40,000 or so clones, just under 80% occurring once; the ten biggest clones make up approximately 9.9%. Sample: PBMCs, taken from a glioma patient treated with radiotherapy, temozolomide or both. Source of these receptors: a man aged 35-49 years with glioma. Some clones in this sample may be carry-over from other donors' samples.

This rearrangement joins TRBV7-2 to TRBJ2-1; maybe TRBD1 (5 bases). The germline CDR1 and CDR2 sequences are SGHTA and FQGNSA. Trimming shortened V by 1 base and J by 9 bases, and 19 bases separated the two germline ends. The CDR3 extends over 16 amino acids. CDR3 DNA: TGTGCCAGCAGCTTAGGAGGTGGGGCTTTACGGAGTGAGCAGTTCTTC. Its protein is CASSLGGGALRSEQFF.

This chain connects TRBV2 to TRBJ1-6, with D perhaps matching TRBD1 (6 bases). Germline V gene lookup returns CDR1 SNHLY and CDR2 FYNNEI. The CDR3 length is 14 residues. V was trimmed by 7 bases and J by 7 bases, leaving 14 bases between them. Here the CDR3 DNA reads TGTGCCAGCAAAACAGGGATATGGAATTCACCCCTCCACTTT. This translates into CASKTGIWNSPLHF.

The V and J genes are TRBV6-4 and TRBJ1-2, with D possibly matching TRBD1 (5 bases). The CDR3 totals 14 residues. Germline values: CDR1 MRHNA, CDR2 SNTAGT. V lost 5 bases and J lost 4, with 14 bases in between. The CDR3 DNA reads TGTGCCAGCAGTCCCCTCGGGGGTCCCTATGGCTACACCTTC. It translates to CASSPLGGPYGYTF.

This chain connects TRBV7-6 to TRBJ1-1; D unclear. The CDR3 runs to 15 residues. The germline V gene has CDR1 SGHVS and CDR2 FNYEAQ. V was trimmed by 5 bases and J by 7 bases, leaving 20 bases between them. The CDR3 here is CASSPPGLLNFEAFF. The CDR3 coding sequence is TGTGCCAGCAGCCCCCCCGGACTGCTAAACTTTGAAGCTTTCTTT.

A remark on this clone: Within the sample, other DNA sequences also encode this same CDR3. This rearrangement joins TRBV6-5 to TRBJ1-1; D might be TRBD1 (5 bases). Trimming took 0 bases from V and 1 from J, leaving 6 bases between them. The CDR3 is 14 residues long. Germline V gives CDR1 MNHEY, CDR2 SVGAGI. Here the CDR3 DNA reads TGTGCCAGCAGTTACTCGGGGGGGAACACTGAAGCTTTCTTT. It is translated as CASSYSGGNTEAFF.

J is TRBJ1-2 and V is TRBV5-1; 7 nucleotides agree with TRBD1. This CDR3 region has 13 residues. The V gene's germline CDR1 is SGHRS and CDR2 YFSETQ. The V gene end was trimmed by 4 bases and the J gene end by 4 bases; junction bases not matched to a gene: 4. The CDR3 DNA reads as TGCGCCAGCAGCCCAGGGACAGCCTATGGCTACACCTTC. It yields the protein CASSPGTAYGYTF. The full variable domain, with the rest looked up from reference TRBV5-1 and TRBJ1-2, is KAGVTQTPRYLIKTRGQQVTLSCSPISGHRSVSWYQQTPGQGLQFLFEYFSETQRNKGNFPGRFSGRQFSNSRSEMNVSTLELGDSALYLCASSPGTAYGYTFGSGTRLTVV.

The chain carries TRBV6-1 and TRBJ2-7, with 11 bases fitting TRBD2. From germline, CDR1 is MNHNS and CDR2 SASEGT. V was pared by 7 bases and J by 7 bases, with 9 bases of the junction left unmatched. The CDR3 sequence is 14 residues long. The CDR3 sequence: CASTFSGGVREQYF. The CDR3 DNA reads TGTGCCAGCACCTTTAGCGGGGGGGTTAGGGAGCAGTACTTC.

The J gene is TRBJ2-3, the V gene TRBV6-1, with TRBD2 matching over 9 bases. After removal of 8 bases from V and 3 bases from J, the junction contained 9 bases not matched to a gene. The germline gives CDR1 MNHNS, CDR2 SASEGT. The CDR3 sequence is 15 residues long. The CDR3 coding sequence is TGTGCCAGCCAACGAGCGGGGGGCTCGACAGATACGCAGTATTTT. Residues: CASQRAGGSTDTQYF.